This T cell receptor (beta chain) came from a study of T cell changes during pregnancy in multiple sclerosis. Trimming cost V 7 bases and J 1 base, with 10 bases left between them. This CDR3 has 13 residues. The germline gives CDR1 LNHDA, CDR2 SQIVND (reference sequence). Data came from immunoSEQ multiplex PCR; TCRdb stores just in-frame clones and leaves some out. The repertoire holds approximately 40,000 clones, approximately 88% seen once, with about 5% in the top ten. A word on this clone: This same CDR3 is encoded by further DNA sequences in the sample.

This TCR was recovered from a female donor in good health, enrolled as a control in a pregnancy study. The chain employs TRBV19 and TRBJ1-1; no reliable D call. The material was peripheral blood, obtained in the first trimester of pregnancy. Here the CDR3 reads CASTTTGNTEAFF. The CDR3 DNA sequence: TGTGCCAGTACCACGACGGGGAACACTGAAGCTTTCTTT.